These 22 T cell receptor beta chains were sequenced from one sample in a study of shared clonotypes between healthy human individuals. This table comes from immunoSEQ multiplex PCR, and its TCRdb copy is limited to in-frame clones, with some not included. The table lists fewer than 2.5 million clones, 93% of them singletons. The sample consisted of naive CD4+ T cells from PBMCs. The subset is: CD45RA+ positively selected. These receptors were taken from a man aged 18 to 29 in good health. Some clones in this sample may be carry-over from other donors' samples.

This clone occurred once. V usage is TRBV19 and J usage is TRBJ2-1; 8 nucleotides align to TRBD2. V trimming: 1 base; J trimming: 6 bases; junction bases outside the gene matches: 8. From germline, CDR1 is LNHDA and CDR2 SQIVND (reference sequence). There are 16 residues in the CDR3. The CDR3: CASSIGAGGSVNEQFF. DNA for the CDR3: TGTGCCAGTAGTATAGGGGCGGGAGGTTCGGTCAATGAGCAGTTCTTC.

The V call is TRBV5-1, the J call TRBJ2-5; possibly TRBD1 for D (6 bases). The V gene's germline CDR1 is SGHRS and CDR2 YFSETQ. The length of the CDR3 is 17 residues. V was shortened by 0 bases and J by 5 bases, with 20 bases between the two germline ends. CDR3 amino acids: CASSLAPNTGFVETQYF. CDR3 in DNA: TGCGCCAGCAGCTTGGCCCCAAATACAGGGTTCGTGGAGACCCAGTACTTC.

V usage is TRBV18 and J usage is TRBJ2-7, with D uncertain. The V end was cut by 2 bases, the J end by 7 bases, with 18 bases between. Looked up from germline, CDR1 is KGHSH and CDR2 is LQKENI. The CDR3 totals 15 residues. The CDR3 DNA sequence: TGTGCCAGCTCACCATACGCCGACGCGATTGGGGAGCAGTACTTC. The encoded protein is CASSPYADAIGEQYF.

In its sample, this clone was seen once. This sequence joins TRBV4-3 and TRBJ2-2, with TRBD2 matching over 8 bases. V shed 0 bases and J 8 bases; nucleotides not matched to a gene: 5. Germline lookup yields CDR1 LGHNA and CDR2 YSLEER. The CDR3 length is 15 residues. DNA for the CDR3: TGCGCCAGCAGCCAAGACCGAGCGGGAGTTGGGGAGCTGTTTTTT. This gives the protein CASSQDRAGVGELFF.

The rearrangement uses TRBV5-4 and TRBJ2-2; 13 positions agree with TRBD2. The ends lost 4 bases at V and 4 bases at J; junction bases unmatched: 7. The V gene's germline CDR1 is SGHNT and CDR2 YYREEE (reference sequence). The CDR3 contains 17 residues. For the CDR3, the DNA is TGTGCCAGCAGCCAGCCAGGACTAGCGGGAGTCACCGGGGAGCTGTTTTTT. Translation: CASSQPGLAGVTGELFF.

Of note for this clone: Additional DNA sequences in this sample encode the identical CDR3. The rearrangement links TRBV7-9 to TRBJ1-4; D not certain. The CDR3 consists of 15 residues. Germline V CDR1 and CDR2: SEHNR, FQNEAQ (reference sequence). The ends were cut back, 1 base at V and 2 bases at J, with 8 bases in the middle. The CDR3 loop is CASSLVRGTNEKLFF. CDR3 in DNA: TGTGCCAGCAGCTTAGTACGGGGTACTAATGAAAAACTGTTTTTT. The full variable domain, completed using reference TRBV7-9 and TRBJ1-4, is DTGVSQNPRHKITKRGQNVTFRCDPISEHNRLYWYRQTLGQGPEFLTYFQNEAQLEKSRLLSDRFSAERPKGSFSTLEIQRTEQGDSAMYLCASSLVRGTNEKLFFGSGTQLSVL.

The chain has TRBV6-6 and TRBJ2-7, with D possibly being TRBD1 (6 bases). The CDR3 loop spans 16 amino acids. Looked up from germline, CDR1 is MNHNY and CDR2 is SVGAGI (reference sequence). V lost 6 bases and J lost 1, with 19 bases in between. The CDR3 DNA reads TGTGCCAGCAGCGAACCAGGACAGTCCGGGTCCTACGAGCAGTACTTC. Its translation: CASSEPGQSGSYEQYF.

V is TRBV7-2 and J is TRBJ2-7; 9 bases agree with TRBD2. Unmatched junction bases numbered 9, after V lost 5 bases and J lost 4 bases. From germline, CDR1 is SGHTA and CDR2 FQGNSA. There are 15 residues in the CDR3. DNA of the CDR3: TGTGCCAGCAGCCCAAGGATCGCGGGAGGGTACGAGCAGTACTTC. Translating gives CASSPRIAGGYEQYF.

In this sample, this clone turned up once. The sample has other DNA sequences that encode this CDR3 too. The chain links TRBV4-1 to TRBJ2-5; D unresolved. Germline loops: CDR1 MGHRA, CDR2 YSYEKL. The CDR3 has 13 amino acids. Between the trimmed V and J ends, which lost 1 base and 1 base, there was a span of 4 bases. CDR3 amino acids: CASSQVSQETQYF. CDR3 in DNA: TGCGCCAGCAGCCAAGTCAGCCAAGAGACCCAGTACTTC.

The chain combines TRBV7-6 with TRBJ2-7, with 9 positions matching TRBD2. The germline gives CDR1 SGHVS, CDR2 FNYEAQ. J gave up 3 bases and V 4 bases, and 10 bases lay outside the gene matches. This CDR3 comprises 16 residues. The DNA for the CDR3 is TGTGCCAGCAGCTCCAGGTTAGGTAGCGGGGGCTACGAGCAGTACTTC. Translated: CASSSRLGSGGYEQYF.

The chain employs TRBV7-6 and TRBJ2-7; TRBD1 agrees at 9 bases. The CDR3 runs to 14 residues. Unmatched junction bases numbered 3, after V lost 0 bases and J lost 6 bases. Germline values: CDR1 SGHVS, CDR2 FNYEAQ. CDR3 nucleotide sequence: TGTGCCAGCAGCTTAGCGGGGACAGGGACCGAGCAGTACTTC. It encodes CASSLAGTGTEQYF.

This rearrangement joins TRBV5-1 to TRBJ2-1; 9 nucleotides line up with TRBD2. Germline V gene lookup returns CDR1 SGHRS and CDR2 YFSETQ. The CDR3 runs to 15 residues. V lost 4 bases to trimming and J lost 3 bases; unmatched junction nucleotides: 5. CDR3 sequence: CASSLASGNYNEQFF. The DNA for the CDR3 is TGCGCCAGCAGCCTCGCTAGCGGGAACTACAATGAGCAGTTCTTC.

V gene TRBV2 combines with J gene TRBJ2-3, with no clear D. The CDR3 sequence is 15 residues long. CDR1 and CDR2 from the germline V gene are SNHLY and FYNNEI. V shed 4 bases and J shed 0 bases, with 11 bases lying between them. CDR3 in DNA: TGTGCCAGCAGTGGGGCGGAATCTAGCACAGATACGCAGTATTTT. It codes for CASSGAESSTDTQYF. The full variable domain, with the rest looked up from reference TRBV2 and TRBJ2-3, is EPEVTQTPSHQVTQMGQEVILRCVPISNHLYFYWYRQILGQKVEFLVSFYNNEISEKSEIFDDQFSVERPDGSNFTLKIRSTKLEDSAMYFCASSGAESSTDTQYFGPGTRLTVL.

J is TRBJ1-1 and V is TRBV7-8; tentatively, D is TRBD1 (5 bases). V was cut by 2 bases and J by 3 bases, with 7 bases left in between. Germline lookup yields CDR1 SGHVS and CDR2 FQNEAQ. This CDR3 is built from 13 residues. CDR3 DNA: TGTGCCAGCAGCTTACAGGGATACACTGAAGCTTTCTTT. Translation: CASSLQGYTEAFF.

The chain is built from TRBV2 and TRBJ2-4; D perhaps matches TRBD2 (6 bases). Looked up from germline, CDR1 is SNHLY and CDR2 is FYNNEI. The CDR3 totals 15 residues. Deletions cut 7 bases from V and 3 bases from J, with 16 bases between. The CDR3 sequence is CASKGGEIGKNIQYF. As DNA, the CDR3 is TGTGCCAGCAAAGGCGGGGAGATAGGCAAAAACATTCAGTACTTC.

The chain employs TRBV7-3 and TRBJ2-2; 7 bases fit TRBD1. The CDR3 is made up of 14 amino acids. The germline CDR1 and CDR2 sequences are SGHTA and FQGTGA. V shed 2 bases, J shed 5 bases, and the junction held 2 bases outside the gene matches. CDR3 nucleotides: TGTGCCAGCAGCTTAGGGACAGCGACCGGGGAGCTGTTTTTT. It encodes CASSLGTATGELFF.

J is TRBJ1-5 and V is TRBV6-5; no firm D call. Trimming stripped 4 bases from V and 7 bases from J, with 14 bases between. Looked up from germline, CDR1 is MNHEY and CDR2 is SVGAGI. This CDR3 contains 14 residues. The CDR3 region has the DNA TGTGCCAGCAGTTCACGGGAAACAAGGCAGCCCCAGCATTTT. Residues: CASSSRETRQPQHF.

The chain employs TRBV6-1 and TRBJ1-5, with D unresolved. The CDR3 runs to 15 residues. The V gene lost 7 bases and the J gene lost 8 bases, with 21 bases spanning the gap. Looked up from germline, CDR1 is MNHNS and CDR2 is SASEGT. The CDR3 DNA reads TGTGCCAGCATCGCCACGAGGGCGAACTATGAGCCCCAGCATTTT. Residues: CASIATRANYEPQHF.

Comment on this clone: Other DNA sequences of this sample code for an identical CDR3. J is TRBJ2-7 and V is TRBV6-5; D possibly corresponds to TRBD1 (5 bases). The ends were cut back, 2 bases at V and 3 bases at J, with 8 bases in the middle. This CDR3 is built from 13 residues. Per germline, CDR1 MNHEY and CDR2 SVGAGI. The CDR3 sequence: CASSYGRDYEQYF. CDR3 coding DNA: TGTGCCAGCAGTTACGGCAGGGACTACGAGCAGTACTTC.

Points on this clone: This sample also contains other DNA sequences that code for the same CDR3. The V gene is TRBV28, the J gene TRBJ2-3; D remains ambiguous. V was clipped by 3 bases and J by 2 bases, with 3 bases between them. Germline V gene lookup returns CDR1 MDHEN and CDR2 SYDVKM. The CDR3 runs 12 residues. In DNA form, the CDR3 reads TGTGCCAGCAGTTTTCCCACAGATACGCAGTATTTT. This encodes CASSFPTDTQYF.

On this clone: Other nucleotide sequences from this sample produce the same CDR3. This chain joins TRBV4-1 and TRBJ2-5; TRBD2 agrees at 13 bases. Germline CDR1 reads MGHRA; CDR2 reads YSYEKL. Trimming at V came to 1 base and at J to 2 bases, leaving 1 base not matched to a gene. This CDR3 region has 16 residues. CDR3 in DNA: TGCGCCAGCAGCCAAGGACTAGCGGGGGGACAAGAGACCCAGTACTTC. As protein: CASSQGLAGGQETQYF.

The V call is TRBV28, the J call TRBJ2-3; no firm D call. This CDR3 has 12 residues. CDR1 MDHEN and CDR2 SYDVKM come from the germline V gene. Trimming removed 7 bases from V and 4 bases from J, with 9 bases in between. The CDR3 sequence: CASTRNPDTQYF. The CDR3 coding sequence is TGTGCCAGCACCCGAAACCCAGATACGCAGTATTTT.